These T cell receptor beta chains were read from a single sample in a study of cytomegalovirus exposure and HLA in healthy donors. The method was immunoSEQ multiplex PCR; TCRdb's version includes in-frame clones alone and lacks a portion of them. The sample carries 60,000 to 70,000 clones, about four fifths recorded once. Sequencing was carried out using PBMCs. The receptors were gathered from a woman younger than 45 in good health and CMV-seronegative. CDR3s include the opening cysteine and the closing phenylalanine or tryptophan. D genes are given only for firm matches. Clone size, where shown, is once, few, many, or a class for clones that have expanded.

TGTGCCTGGAGTTACAGGACAAATTCACCCCTCCACTTT	CAWSYRTNSPLHF	TRBV30	-	TRBJ1-6	-
TGTGCCAGCAGGATCCCTTTAGTTGGAGGCGGCTACACCTTC	CASRIPLVGGGYTF	TRBV28	-	TRBJ1-2	few
TGTGCCTGGAGCCCACGGCGGGTTGGCGAGCAGTACTTC	CAWSPRRVGEQYF	TRBV30	-	TRBJ2-7	-
TGTGCCAGCAGTCCCCCCGGGACAGGGGGAAACTATGGCTACACCTTC	CASSPPGTGGNYGYTF	TRBV6-6	TRBD1	TRBJ1-2	-
TGTGCCAGCAGCTCACCATCAACAGGGGTACAAGAGACCCAGTACTTC	CASSSPSTGVQETQYF	TRBV7-9	TRBD1	TRBJ2-5	-
TGTGCCAGCTCTATAGTGGGGGCCAGGTACACTGAAGCTTTCTTT	CASSIVGARYTEAFF	TRBV6-5	-	TRBJ1-1	-
TGCAGCGTTGGGGAGGGTGTCTCCTACGAGCAGTACTTC	CSVGEGVSYEQYF	TRBV29-1	TRBD2	TRBJ2-7	-
TGTGCCAGCAACCCGAGACAGGACTACGAGCAGTACTTC	CASNPRQDYEQYF	TRBV2	-	TRBJ2-7	-
TGTGCCAGCAGCTTGGGGGGGGTTGGGTATACGATGGAGCCCCAGCATTTT	CASSLGGVGYTMEPQHF	TRBV5-6	-	TRBJ1-5	-
TGTGCCAGCAGCGTAGGGGGGGAGGGGTCCGGGGGCACCGGGGAGCTGTTTTTT	CASSVGGEGSGGTGELFF	TRBV9	TRBD2	TRBJ2-2	-
TGTGCCAGTAGTATACCCCCCGAGAGGCAGCCCCAGCATTTT	CASSIPPERQPQHF	TRBV19	-	TRBJ1-5	-
TGCGCCAGCAGCTTGGCCAGGACTTACGAGCAGTACTTC	CASSLARTYEQYF	TRBV5-1	-	TRBJ2-7	-
TGTGCCAGCAGCTTAACAGGGATGTCCGGGGAGCTGTTTTTT	CASSLTGMSGELFF	TRBV7-7	-	TRBJ2-2	-
TGTGCCTGGAGTGTACACCCGGGGAGGAATGAGCAGTTCTTC	CAWSVHPGRNEQFF	TRBV30	-	TRBJ2-1	-
TGTGCCAGTGTAGCGGCAACCACAGATACGCAGTATTTT	CASVAATTDTQYF	TRBV6-5	-	TRBJ2-3	-
TGCAGCGGAGACAGGGACACAGATACGCAGTATTTT	CSGDRDTDTQYF	TRBV29-1	TRBD1	TRBJ2-3	-
TGTGCCACCAGCAGAGACAGGGGAAATCAGCCCCAGCATTTT	CATSRDRGNQPQHF	TRBV15	-	TRBJ1-5	few
TGTGCCAGCAGTACCCTATTAAACCCGAGCGGGGGGGCCTCCTACAATGAGCAGTTCTTC	CASSTLLNPSGGASYNEQFF	TRBV28	TRBD2	TRBJ2-1	-
TGTGCCAGCAGCTTAACAGGGGGCGCGAGGGGGACTGAAGCTTTCTTT	CASSLTGGARGTEAFF	TRBV7-2	TRBD1	TRBJ1-1	-
TGTGCCAGCAGTTCTACCCTTCCTGTTTATGGCTACACCTTC	CASSSTLPVYGYTF	TRBV28	-	TRBJ1-2	-